This T cell receptor (beta chain) appears in the sequencing data of a study of cytomegalovirus exposure and HLA in healthy donors. Findings of the study overall: There were about 160 TCR beta chains listed as cytomegalovirus-associated.

The study ran its PCR with 60 Vbeta and 13 Jbeta primers. Profiling relied on immunoSEQ multiplex PCR, and the TCRdb table lists in-frame clones only, not all of them. The sample's table shows about 140,000 clones. Turning to this clone: Its antigen remains unknown.

The clonotype comes from a young woman in good health and CMV-seronegative. Sequencing was done on a sample of PBMCs.

The CDR3 loop reads CSVKGAETQYF. CDR3 DNA sequence: TGCAGCGTTAAGGGAGCAGAGACCCAGTACTTC. This chain connects TRBV29-1 to TRBJ2-5; possible D gene TRBD2, 5 bases. The CDR3 is 11 amino acids. CDR1 is SQVTM and CDR2 is ANQGSEA in the germline V gene. Between the trimmed V and J ends, which lost 5 bases and 4 bases, there was a span of 8 bases.